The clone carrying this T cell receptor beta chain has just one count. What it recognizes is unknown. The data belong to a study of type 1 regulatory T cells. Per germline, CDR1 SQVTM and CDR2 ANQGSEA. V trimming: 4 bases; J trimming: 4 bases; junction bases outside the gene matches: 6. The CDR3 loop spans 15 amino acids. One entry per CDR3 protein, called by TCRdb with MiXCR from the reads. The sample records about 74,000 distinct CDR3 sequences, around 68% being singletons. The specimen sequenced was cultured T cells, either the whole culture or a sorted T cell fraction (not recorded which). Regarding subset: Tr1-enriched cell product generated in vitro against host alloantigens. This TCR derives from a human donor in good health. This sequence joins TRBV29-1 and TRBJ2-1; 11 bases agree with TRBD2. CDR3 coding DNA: TGCAGCGTTGGCGGACTAGCGGGCCCATACAATGAGCAGTTCTTC. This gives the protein CSVGGLAGPYNEQFF.